This T cell receptor beta chain derives from a study of shared clonotypes between healthy human individuals. Overall study results and limits: As a rule, naive subsets had a larger estimated richness than memory subsets.

For this clone: Its cognate antigen is unknown.

TCRdb's table, derived via immunoSEQ multiplex PCR, lists solely in-frame clones and lacks some. The repertoire holds millions of clones, just over 90% seen once, with 0.11% to 0.15% in the top ten. Sequenced sample: naive CD4+ T cells sorted from blood. Subset given: CD45RA+ positively selected. This clonotype originated in a man between 18 and 29 years old in good health.

The CDR3 region is CASSFPDTYEQYF. The CDR3, as DNA: TGTGCCAGCAGCTTCCCAGACACCTACGAGCAGTACTTC. The chain combines TRBV5-8 with TRBJ2-7, with D unclear. V dropped 2 bases and J dropped 2 bases, with 8 bases sitting between them. From germline, CDR1 is SGHTS and CDR2 YDEGEE. The CDR3 sequence is 13 residues long.